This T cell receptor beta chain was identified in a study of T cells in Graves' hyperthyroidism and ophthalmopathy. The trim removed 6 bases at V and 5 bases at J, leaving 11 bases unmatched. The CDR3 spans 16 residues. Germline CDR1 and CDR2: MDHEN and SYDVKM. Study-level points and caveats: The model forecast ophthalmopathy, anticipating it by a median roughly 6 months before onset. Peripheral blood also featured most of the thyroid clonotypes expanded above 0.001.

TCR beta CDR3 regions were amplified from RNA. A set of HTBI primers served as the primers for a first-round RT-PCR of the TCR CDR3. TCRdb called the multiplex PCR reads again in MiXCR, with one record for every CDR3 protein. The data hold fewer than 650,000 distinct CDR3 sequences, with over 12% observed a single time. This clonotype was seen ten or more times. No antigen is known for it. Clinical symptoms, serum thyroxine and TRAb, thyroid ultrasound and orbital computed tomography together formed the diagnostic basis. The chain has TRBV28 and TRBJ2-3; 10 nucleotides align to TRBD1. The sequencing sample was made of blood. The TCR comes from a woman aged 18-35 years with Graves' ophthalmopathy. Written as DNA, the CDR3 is TGTGCCAGCAGCGATCCGGGACAGGGGATTGGAGATACGCAGTATTTT. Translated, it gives CASSDPGQGIGDTQYF. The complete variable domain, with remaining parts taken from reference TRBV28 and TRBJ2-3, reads DVKVTQSSRYLVKRTGEKVFLECVQDMDHENMFWYRQDPGLGLRLIYFSYDVKMKEKGDIPEGYSVSREKKERFSLILESASTNQTSMYLCASSDPGQGIGDTQYFGPGTRLTVL.